These 9 T cell receptor beta chains originate from one sample sequenced in a study of blood T cell repertoires in COVID-19. Sequencing was performed with immunoSEQ multiplex PCR; in TCRdb, only in-frame clones are kept and a portion is missing. The data show tens of thousands of clones, with 84% seen just once and approximately 35% held by the top ten. The specimen was peripheral blood. These receptors originate from a man aged 65 to 79 with acute or convalescent COVID-19.

The rearrangement joins TRBV2 to TRBJ2-5; 13 nucleotides match TRBD2. The CDR3 is 16 residues long. Trimming removed 7 bases from V and 5 bases from J; junction bases left unmatched: 10. Germline V gene data show CDR1 as SNHLY and CDR2 as FYNNEI. The CDR3 nucleotides are TGTGCCAGCACCTTGACTAGCGGGAGGACCCGCGAGACCCAGTACTTC. Protein sequence: CASTLTSGRTRETQYF.

This chain links TRBV6-6 with TRBJ1-1, with TRBD1 identical over 7 bases. V was clipped by 5 bases and J by 6 bases; unmatched bases: 9. Germline CDR1 reads MNHNY; CDR2 reads SVGAGI (reference sequence). There are 14 residues in the CDR3. The CDR3 is CASSLKGAFAEAFF. The CDR3 DNA sequence: TGTGCCAGCAGTCTTAAGGGGGCTTTTGCTGAAGCTTTCTTT.

This clone has just one count. This CDR3 reads CASTSGQGGTYEQYF. DNA of the CDR3: TGCGCCAGCACCAGCGGACAGGGGGGGACCTACGAGCAGTACTTC. The chain couples TRBV10-2 to TRBJ2-7; 10 bases fit TRBD1. The CDR3 totals 15 residues. J gave up 2 bases and V 7 bases, and 8 bases lay outside the gene matches. Germline CDR1 reads WSHSY; CDR2 reads SAAADI.

J is TRBJ2-1 and V is TRBV21-1; the table names TRBD2, a call not compared with the DNA. TRBV21-1 is a listed pseudogene. CDR3 length: 12 amino acids. The CDR3 nucleotides read TGTGCCAGCAGAGACCCCCGGAGTGAGCAGTTCTTC. Its protein product is CASRDPRSEQFF.

The table lists this clone with a count of one. The chain joins TRBV5-4 to TRBJ2-5, with D perhaps matching TRBD1 (5 bases). The germline CDR1 and CDR2 sequences are SGHNT and YYREEE (reference sequence). The V end was cut by 4 bases, the J end by 2 bases, with 15 bases between. The CDR3 is 15 amino acids. The CDR3 DNA is TGTGCCAGCAGCCCCACGGCAGGGTCTCAAGAGACCCAGTACTTC. Its translation: CASSPTAGSQETQYF.

This clone showed up many times. The chain carries TRBV19 and TRBJ1-1; D unclear. The V gene's germline CDR1 is LNHDA and CDR2 SQIVND (reference sequence). Trimming left V 0 bases short and J 1 base short, with 3 bases between. The CDR3 is made up of 13 amino acids. CDR3: CASSIDWNTEAFF. CDR3 bases: TGTGCCAGTAGTATAGACTGGAACACTGAAGCTTTCTTT.

The rearrangement links TRBV13 to TRBJ1-2, with D maybe TRBD1 (6 bases). Trimming shortened V by 5 bases and J by 2 bases, and 12 bases separated the two germline ends. The CDR3 is 14 amino acids. Looked up from germline, CDR1 is PRHDT and CDR2 is FYEKMQ (reference sequence). The CDR3 DNA reads TGTGCCAGCAGCCTTACAGGGCTCAACTATGGCTACACCTTC. Protein product: CASSLTGLNYGYTF.

The chain combines TRBV10-3 with TRBJ2-2; TRBD1 matches 7 bases. V was pared by 10 bases and J by 4 bases, with 6 bases of the junction left unmatched. Germline V gives CDR1 ENHRY, CDR2 SYGVKD. This CDR3 spans 13 amino acids. The CDR3 DNA sequence: TGTGCCACCAGACAGGGCCCCACCGGGGAGCTGTTTTTT. It encodes CATRQGPTGELFF.

The chain couples TRBV7-6 to TRBJ2-1; 14 positions match TRBD2. V trimming: 5 bases; J trimming: 6 bases; junction bases outside the gene matches: 9. Per germline, CDR1 SGHVS and CDR2 FNYEAQ. CDR3 length equals 17 residues. The CDR3 region has the DNA TGTGCCAGCAGCGGGACTAGCGGGGGCCTGGGGACCAATGAGCAGTTCTTC. Protein product: CASSGTSGGLGTNEQFF.